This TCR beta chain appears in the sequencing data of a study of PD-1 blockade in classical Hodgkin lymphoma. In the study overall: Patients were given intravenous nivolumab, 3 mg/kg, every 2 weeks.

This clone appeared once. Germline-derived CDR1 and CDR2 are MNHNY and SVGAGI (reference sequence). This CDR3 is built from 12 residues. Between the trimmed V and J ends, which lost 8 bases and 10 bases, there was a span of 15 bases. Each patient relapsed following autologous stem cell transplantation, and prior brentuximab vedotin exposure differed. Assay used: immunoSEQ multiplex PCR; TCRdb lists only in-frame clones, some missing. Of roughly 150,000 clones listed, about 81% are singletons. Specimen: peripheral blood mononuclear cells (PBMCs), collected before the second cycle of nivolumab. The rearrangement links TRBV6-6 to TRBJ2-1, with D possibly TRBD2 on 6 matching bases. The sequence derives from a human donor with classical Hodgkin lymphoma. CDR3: CASGRRAREQFF. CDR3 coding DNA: TGTGCCAGCGGGAGGAGGGCGCGGGAGCAGTTCTTC.